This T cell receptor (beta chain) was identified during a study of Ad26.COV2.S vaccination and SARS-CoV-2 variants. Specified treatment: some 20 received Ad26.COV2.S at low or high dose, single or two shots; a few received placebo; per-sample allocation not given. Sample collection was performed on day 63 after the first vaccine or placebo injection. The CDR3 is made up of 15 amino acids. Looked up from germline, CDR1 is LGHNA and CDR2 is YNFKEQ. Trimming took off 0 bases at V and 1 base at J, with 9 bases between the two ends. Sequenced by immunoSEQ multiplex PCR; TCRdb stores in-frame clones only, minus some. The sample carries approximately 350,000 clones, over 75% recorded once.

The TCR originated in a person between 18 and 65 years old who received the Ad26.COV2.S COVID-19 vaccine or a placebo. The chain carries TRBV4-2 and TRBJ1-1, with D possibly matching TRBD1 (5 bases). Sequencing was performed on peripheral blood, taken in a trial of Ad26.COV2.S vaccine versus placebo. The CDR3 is CASSQEWGGNTEAFF. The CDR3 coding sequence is TGTGCCAGCAGCCAAGAGTGGGGGGGGAACACTGAAGCTTTCTTT.